The sequence of this TCR beta chain was determined in a study of spatial heterogeneity in lung cancer. Points on this clonotype: The size of this beta chain means little, since it is a stray read in a library made for alpha chains.

J lost 1 base, V lost 7 bases, and 6 bases had no gene match. The CDR3 has 15 residues. CDR1 and CDR2 from the germline V gene are MDHEN and SYDVKM. TCRdb re-called the 5' RACE reads with MiXCR, one entry per CDR3 protein. The sample consists of 9,500 to 15,000 distinct CDR3 sequences, about 6% of them appearing once. Time point reported: sample taken at primary tumor resection. Whole RNA came from tumor, nontumor lung or frozen PBMC and was sequenced without being sorted. The specimen was normal lung tissue next to the tumor, collected at surgery. This chain uses TRBV28 with TRBJ2-2, with 7 bases aligning to TRBD1. The sequence derives from a male donor with early-stage non-small cell lung cancer. CDR3 in amino acids: CASIPGQLNTGELFF. As DNA, the CDR3 is TGTGCCAGCATACCGGGACAGCTGAACACCGGGGAGCTGTTTTTT.